This TCR beta chain was found in a study of graft-versus-host responses after intestinal transplantation. TCRdb keeps only in-frame clones here, not all; method: immunoSEQ multiplex PCR. The sample shows 85,000 to 90,000 clones, 85% to 90% of them seen only once. The V and J ends lost 0 bases and 7 bases respectively, with 16 bases between them. Looked up from germline, CDR1 is SGDLS and CDR2 is YYNGEE. There are 15 residues in the CDR3. Of note for this clone: The antigen is unknown.

The source material was unstimulated CD4+ T cells sorted from spleen or lymph node cells, sampled before intestinal transplant. The sequence was collected from a human donor who received an intestinal transplant. The chain carries TRBV9 and TRBJ1-2; TRBD1 is a possible D gene (5 bases). The CDR3, as DNA: TGTGCCAGCAGCGTAGAAGCAGGGCCCCTCCCTGGCTACACCTTC. As protein: CASSVEAGPLPGYTF.